The rows below give T cell receptor beta chains drawn from one sample of a study of T cells after yellow fever vaccination. TCRdb recomputed calls from the 5' RACE reads with MiXCR, one row per CDR3 protein. The data contain about 240,000 distinct CDR3 sequences, less than 9% of them seen just once; the ten biggest clones take up more than 0.8%. This specimen was CD4+ T cells sorted from PBMCs, taken 15 days after the yellow fever booster vaccination. These receptors were collected from a man aged 30-40 years who received the YFV17D yellow fever vaccine. Both conserved end residues are part of each CDR3. A D gene is named only where the DNA matches it firmly. A clone size is listed for some rows: how often the clone was seen (once, few, many), or a class if it is expanded.

J,D,V,size,CDR3,DNA
TRBJ2-2,NA,TRBV24-1,once,CATSDPSAGSSTGELFF,TGTGCCACCAGTGATCCGTCCGCGGGGTCGAGCACCGGGGAGCTGTTTTTT
TRBJ2-3,NA,TRBV28,NA,CASSSPGRPDTQYF,TGTGCCAGCAGTTCTCCGGGAAGACCAGATACGCAGTATTTT
TRBJ2-7,TRBD2,TRBV4-2,NA,CASSQTAGGVYEQYF,TGTGCCAGCAGCCAAACAGCGGGAGGGGTCTACGAGCAGTACTTC
TRBJ2-3,TRBD2,TRBV7-2,many,CASSLPSGSTDTQYF,TGTGCCAGCAGCTTACCTAGCGGGAGCACAGATACGCAGTATTTT
TRBJ1-6,NA,TRBV25-1,few,CASSDPGTSPLHF,TGTGCCAGCAGCGATCCGGGGACTTCACCCCTCCACTTT
TRBJ2-1,NA,TRBV27,NA,CASSHPRGNNEQFF,TGTGCCAGCAGTCATCCTAGGGGAAACAATGAGCAGTTCTTC
TRBJ2-5,NA,TRBV7-8,few,CASSLDRSETQYF,TGTGCCAGCAGCTTAGATCGGTCCGAGACCCAGTACTTC
TRBJ1-2,TRBD1,TRBV15,NA,CATRKPGQGSMGYTF,TGTGCCACCAGGAAACCCGGACAGGGGTCTATGGGCTACACCTTC
TRBJ2-4,TRBD2,TRBV7-2,few,CASSPGTRQYF,TGTGCCAGCAGCCCGGGGACTAGACAGTACTTC
TRBJ2-2,NA,TRBV9,many,CASSVASGTGELFF,TGTGCCAGCAGCGTAGCGTCGGGCACCGGGGAGCTGTTTTTT
TRBJ2-1,TRBD2,TRBV20-1,NA,CSARVHGRASNEQFF,TGCAGTGCTAGAGTACACGGGAGGGCTTCCAATGAGCAGTTCTTC
TRBJ1-5,TRBD1,TRBV7-8,NA,CASSLGTGDNQPQHF,TGTGCCAGCAGCCTCGGGACAGGGGACAATCAGCCCCAGCATTTT
TRBJ1-5,NA,TRBV7-2,few,CASSFTGQRNQPQHF,TGTGCCAGCAGTTTTACTGGACAGAGGAATCAGCCCCAGCATTTT
TRBJ2-7,TRBD1,TRBV7-2,NA,CASSGTGMAEQYF,TGTGCCAGCAGCGGGACAGGGATGGCCGAGCAGTACTTC
TRBJ2-1,TRBD1,TRBV20-1,many,CSARPGQGSDNEQFF,TGCAGTGCTAGGCCGGGACAGGGATCCGACAATGAGCAGTTCTTC
TRBJ2-3,NA,TRBV12-3/TRBV12-4,few,CASTPRFGRGVDTQYF,TGTGCCAGCACCCCCCGTTTTGGGAGGGGGGTAGATACGCAGTATTTT
TRBJ2-5,NA,TRBV6-5,few,CASSYVGRVGETQYF,TGTGCCAGCAGTTACGTCGGGAGAGTAGGGGAGACCCAGTACTTC
TRBJ2-7,NA,TRBV7-9,few,CASSSAGAGYEQYF,TGTGCCAGCAGCTCGGCAGGGGCGGGCTACGAGCAGTACTTC
TRBJ1-6,TRBD1,TRBV3-1,few,CASSPGQQTSSPLHF,TGTGCCAGCAGCCCGGGACAGCAAACTAGCTCCCCCCTCCACTTT
TRBJ1-6,TRBD1,TRBV20-1,many,CSARRGLNSPLHF,TGCAGTGCTAGGAGGGGGCTTAATTCACCCCTCCACTTT
TRBJ2-3,NA,TRBV5-1,many,CASSLEGIRTDTQYF,TGCGCCAGCAGCTTGGAAGGCATTCGCACAGATACGCAGTATTTT
TRBJ2-3,TRBD2,TRBV5-6,NA,CASTSLAGADTQYF,TGTGCCAGCACCAGTTTAGCGGGGGCAGATACGCAGTATTTT
TRBJ2-7,TRBD2,TRBV7-2,few,CASSLGREVEQYF,TGTGCCAGCAGCTTAGGGCGGGAGGTCGAGCAGTACTTC
TRBJ2-5,TRBD1,TRBV6-5,many,CASSLTPGTGMETQYF,TGTGCCAGCAGTTTGACACCAGGGACAGGGATGGAGACCCAGTACTTC
TRBJ2-5,TRBD1,TRBV4-2,NA,CASSQDPWTGLGETQYF,TGTGCCAGCAGCCAAGATCCTTGGACAGGGCTGGGAGAGACCCAGTACTTC
TRBJ2-7,TRBD2,TRBV6-5,NA,CASGLTSGRGYEQYF,TGTGCCAGCGGTTTGACTAGCGGGAGAGGGTACGAGCAGTACTTC
TRBJ2-3,NA,TRBV7-9,few,CASSLSSQFTDTQYF,TGTGCCAGCAGCTTATCTAGCCAGTTCACAGATACGCAGTATTTT
TRBJ2-1,TRBD2,TRBV12-3/TRBV12-4,few,CASSLGTGAGGEQFF,TGTGCCAGCAGTCTCGGGACTGGGGCGGGGGGTGAGCAGTTCTTC
TRBJ2-5,NA,TRBV29-1,NA,CSGKAAGETQYF,TGCAGCGGAAAGGCGGCGGGGGAGACCCAGTACTTC
TRBJ2-5,TRBD1,TRBV29-1,few,CSATGGQETQYF,TGCAGCGCCACAGGGGGTCAAGAGACCCAGTACTTC
TRBJ2-4,NA,TRBV7-6,many,CASSLSDRPSKNIQYF,TGTGCCAGCAGCCTATCCGACCGGCCGTCCAAAAACATTCAGTACTTC
TRBJ2-1,NA,TRBV20-1,few,CSAPQGRNNYNEQFF,TGCAGTGCCCCCCAGGGGCGGAACAACTACAATGAGCAGTTCTTC
TRBJ2-3,TRBD2,TRBV4-3,few,CASSQGSAGGRDTQYF,TGCGCCAGCAGCCAAGGGTCAGCGGGAGGCAGAGATACGCAGTATTTT
TRBJ2-7,TRBD2,TRBV5-1,NA,CASSSLAASYEQYF,TGCGCCAGCAGCTCACTAGCGGCGTCCTACGAGCAGTACTTC
TRBJ1-6,NA,TRBV28,NA,CASSLGAQYNSPLHF,TGTGCCAGCAGTTTAGGTGCGCAGTATAATTCACCCCTCCACTTT
TRBJ2-3,TRBD2,TRBV7-2,NA,CASSLGTSADTQYF,TGTGCCAGCAGCTTAGGGACTAGCGCCGATACGCAGTATTTT
TRBJ2-7,TRBD2,TRBV5-1,NA,CASSPRQTSNEQYF,TGCGCCAGCAGCCCCAGACAGACTAGCAACGAGCAGTACTTC
TRBJ2-5,TRBD2,TRBV20-1,NA,CSAAIPGLAEQETQYF,TGCAGTGCTGCCATACCCGGACTAGCGGAACAAGAGACCCAGTACTTC
TRBJ2-5,NA,TRBV20-1,NA,CSARRGAETQYF,TGCAGTGCCCGCAGGGGGGCGGAGACCCAGTACTTC
TRBJ2-7,NA,TRBV12-3/TRBV12-4,many,CASSFRGSDGATYEQYF,TGTGCCAGCAGTTTTAGGGGGTCGGACGGAGCTACCTACGAGCAGTACTTC
TRBJ2-5,TRBD2,TRBV7-9,NA,CASRSGTSAKETQYF,TGTGCCAGCCGTTCTGGGACTAGCGCCAAAGAGACCCAGTACTTC
TRBJ2-3,NA,TRBV6-1,NA,CASSPASGTSTDTQYF,TGTGCCAGCAGCCCGGCCTCCGGGACTAGCACAGATACGCAGTATTTT
TRBJ1-1,NA,TRBV29-1,NA,CSGTPSSGMNTEAFF,TGCAGCGGGACCCCTTCGTCAGGTATGAACACTGAAGCTTTCTTT
TRBJ2-2,TRBD2,TRBV20-1,many,CSAISPGGGRTGELFF,TGCAGTGCTATATCCCCCGGCGGCGGGAGAACCGGGGAGCTGTTTTTT
TRBJ2-3,TRBD2,TRBV20-1,NA,CSAGLAGAGSDTQYF,TGCAGTGCTGGGCTAGCGGGGGCCGGCTCAGATACGCAGTATTTT
TRBJ2-5,NA,TRBV27,many,CASSPRGLSETQYF,TGTGCCAGCAGCCCACGCGGTTTAAGCGAGACCCAGTACTTC
TRBJ2-7,NA,TRBV7-2,NA,CASSSVQGNEQYF,TGTGCCAGCAGCTCCGTTCAGGGGAACGAGCAGTACTTC
TRBJ2-1,TRBD2,TRBV7-2,NA,CASSRESGLGANEQFF,TGTGCCAGCAGCCGAGAGTCGGGACTAGGTGCCAATGAGCAGTTCTTC
TRBJ2-5,NA,TRBV10-3,NA,CAISGTEFSTQYF,TGTGCCATCAGTGGGACAGAATTTTCAACCCAGTACTTC
TRBJ2-3,NA,TRBV15,NA,CATSRQTGGYTQYF,TGTGCCACCAGCAGACAGACTGGGGGATATACGCAGTATTTT